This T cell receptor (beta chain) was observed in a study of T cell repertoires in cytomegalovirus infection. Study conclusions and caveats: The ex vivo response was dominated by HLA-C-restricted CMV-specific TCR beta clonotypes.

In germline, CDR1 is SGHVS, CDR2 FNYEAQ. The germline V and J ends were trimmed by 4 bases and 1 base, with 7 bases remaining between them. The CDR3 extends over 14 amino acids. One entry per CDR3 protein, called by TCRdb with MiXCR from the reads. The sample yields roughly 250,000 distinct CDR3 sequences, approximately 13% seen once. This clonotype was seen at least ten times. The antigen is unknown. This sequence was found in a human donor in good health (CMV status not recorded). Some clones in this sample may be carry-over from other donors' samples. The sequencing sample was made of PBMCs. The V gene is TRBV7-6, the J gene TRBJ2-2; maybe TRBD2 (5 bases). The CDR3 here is CASSYTRNTGELFF. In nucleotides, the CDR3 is TGTGCCAGCAGCTACACTAGGAACACCGGGGAGCTGTTTTTT.